This TCR beta chain appears in the sequencing data of a study of blood T cell repertoires in COVID-19. On the study more broadly: COVID-19 samples from acute and convalescent phases originated in the United States, Italy and Spain. Nucleic acid was either cDNA or gDNA, and it came from T cells, B-cell-depleted T cells, or PBMCs.

In the source study's methods: From reference gene primer amplification, estimates of nucleated cell counts were derived. Profiling relied on immunoSEQ multiplex PCR, and the TCRdb table lists in-frame clones only, not all of them. That table gives V, J and clone size, and the DNA gave D and trimming. Of 250,000 or so clones in the sample, approximately 89% were seen once. The CDR3 covers 14 residues. The germline V gene encodes CDR1 SGHAT and CDR2 FQNNGV. Trimming cost V 2 bases and J 6 bases; bases outside gene matches: 3. V and J are TRBV11-2 and TRBJ1-2; 10 bases line up with TRBD1. What was sequenced was peripheral blood. The sequence came from a man in his forties with active or convalescent COVID-19. The CDR3 nucleotides read TGTGCCAGCAGCTTATCGACAGGGGGCAATGGCTACACCTTC. Amino acid sequence: CASSLSTGGNGYTF.